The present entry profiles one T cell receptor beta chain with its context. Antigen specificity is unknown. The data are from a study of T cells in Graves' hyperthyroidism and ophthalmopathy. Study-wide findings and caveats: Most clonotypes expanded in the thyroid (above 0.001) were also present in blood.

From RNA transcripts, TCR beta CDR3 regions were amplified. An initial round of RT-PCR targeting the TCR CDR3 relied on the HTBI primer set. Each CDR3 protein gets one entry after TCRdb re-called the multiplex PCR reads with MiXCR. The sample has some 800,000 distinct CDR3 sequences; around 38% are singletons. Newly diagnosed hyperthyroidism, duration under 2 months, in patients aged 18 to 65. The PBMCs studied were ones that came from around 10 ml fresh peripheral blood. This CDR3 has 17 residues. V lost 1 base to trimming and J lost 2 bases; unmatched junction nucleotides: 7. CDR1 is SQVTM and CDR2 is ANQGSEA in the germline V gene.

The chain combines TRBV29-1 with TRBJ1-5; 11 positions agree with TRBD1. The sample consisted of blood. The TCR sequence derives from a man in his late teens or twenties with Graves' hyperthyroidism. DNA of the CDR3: TGCAGCGTTGAAGCGAGGACAGGGGGCGCGGGCAATCAGCCCCAGCATTTT. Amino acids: CSVEARTGGAGNQPQHF. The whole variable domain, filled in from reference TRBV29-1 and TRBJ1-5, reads SAVISQKPSRDICQRGTSLTIQCQVDSQVTMMFWYRQQPGQSLTLIATANQGSEATYESGFVIDKFPISRPNLTFSTLTVSNMSPEDSSIYLCSVEARTGGAGNQPQHFGDGTRLSIL.